This T cell receptor beta chain derives from a study of OX40 agonist ivuxolimab in advanced cancers. Study context: An agonistic anti-OX40 (CD134) antibody, ivuxolimab, was used to treat the patients. Study-wide results and limits: Antigen targets of the expanded peripheral T cells went undetermined.

Anyone with autoimmune disease history or systemic immunosuppression was excluded. Libraries were prepared by immunoSEQ multiplex PCR; TCRdb keeps only in-frame clonotypes and omits some of them. The table records fewer than 65,000 clones, approximately 86% of them present only once. Germline V CDR1 and CDR2: MNHEY, SMNVEV (reference sequence). This CDR3 region has 13 residues. J lost 4 bases, V lost 6 bases, and 5 bases had no gene match. As for this clone: Its antigen remains unidentified.

The rearrangement links TRBV27 to TRBJ1-1; 7 bases agree with TRBD1. Sequenced here: CD4+ or CD8+ T cells sorted from blood, sampled in a trial of the OX40 agonist ivuxolimab. The TCR comes from an adult with an advanced solid tumor such as melanoma, head and neck, liver or kidney cancer. CDR3 coding DNA: TGTGCCAGCAGCGACAGGGTATTCACTGAAGCTTTCTTT. Translating it yields CASSDRVFTEAFF.